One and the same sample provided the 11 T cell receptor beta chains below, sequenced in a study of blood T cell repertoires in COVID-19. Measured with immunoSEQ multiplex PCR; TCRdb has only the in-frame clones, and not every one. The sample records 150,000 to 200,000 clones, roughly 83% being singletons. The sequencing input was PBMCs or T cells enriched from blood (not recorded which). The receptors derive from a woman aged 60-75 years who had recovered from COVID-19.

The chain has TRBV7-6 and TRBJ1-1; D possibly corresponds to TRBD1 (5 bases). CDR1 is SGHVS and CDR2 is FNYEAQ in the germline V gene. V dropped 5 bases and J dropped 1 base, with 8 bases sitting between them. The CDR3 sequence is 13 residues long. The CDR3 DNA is TGTGCCAGCAGCGTTACAGGGAACACTGAAGCTTTCTTT. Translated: CASSVTGNTEAFF.

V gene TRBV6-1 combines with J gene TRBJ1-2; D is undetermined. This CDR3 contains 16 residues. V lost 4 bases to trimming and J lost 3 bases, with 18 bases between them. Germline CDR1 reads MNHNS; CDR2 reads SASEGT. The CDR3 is CASSAPVGAGDYGYTF. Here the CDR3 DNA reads TGTGCCAGCAGTGCCCCTGTGGGAGCAGGAGACTATGGCTACACCTTC.

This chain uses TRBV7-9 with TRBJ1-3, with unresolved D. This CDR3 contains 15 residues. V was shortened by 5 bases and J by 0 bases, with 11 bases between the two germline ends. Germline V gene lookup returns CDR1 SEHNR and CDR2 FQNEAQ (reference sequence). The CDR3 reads CASSHPSVSGNTIYF. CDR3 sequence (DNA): TGTGCCAGCAGCCACCCCAGCGTCTCTGGAAACACCATATATTTT.

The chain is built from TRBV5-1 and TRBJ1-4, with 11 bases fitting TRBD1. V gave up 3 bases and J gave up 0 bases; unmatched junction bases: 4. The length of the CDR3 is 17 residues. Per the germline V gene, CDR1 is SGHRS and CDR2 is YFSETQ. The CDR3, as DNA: TGCGCCAGCAGCTGGAGGGGACAGGGGGCAACTAATGAAAAACTGTTTTTT. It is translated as CASSWRGQGATNEKLFF.

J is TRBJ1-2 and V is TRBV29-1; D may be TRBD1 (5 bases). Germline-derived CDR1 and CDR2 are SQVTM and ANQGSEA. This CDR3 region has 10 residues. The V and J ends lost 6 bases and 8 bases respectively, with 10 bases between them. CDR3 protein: CSVGPTGYTF. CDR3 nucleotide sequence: TGCAGCGTGGGGCCGACAGGCTACACCTTC.

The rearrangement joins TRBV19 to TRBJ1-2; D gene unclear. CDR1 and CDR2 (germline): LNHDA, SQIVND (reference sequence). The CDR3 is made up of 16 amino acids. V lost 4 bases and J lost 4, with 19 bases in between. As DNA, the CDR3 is TGTGCCAGTAGTACCACCGGGAGTTCCGCTGGCTATGGCTACACCTTC. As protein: CASSTTGSSAGYGYTF. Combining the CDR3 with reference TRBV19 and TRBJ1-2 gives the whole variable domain DGGITQSPKYLFRKEGQNVTLSCEQNLNHDAMYWYRQDPGQGLRLIYYSQIVNDFQKGDIAEGYSVSREKKESFPLTVTSAQKNPTAFYLCASSTTGSSAGYGYTFGSGTRLTVV.

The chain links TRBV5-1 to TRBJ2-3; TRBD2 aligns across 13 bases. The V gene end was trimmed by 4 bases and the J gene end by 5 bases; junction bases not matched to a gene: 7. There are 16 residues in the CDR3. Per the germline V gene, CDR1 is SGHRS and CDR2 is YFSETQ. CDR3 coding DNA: TGCGCCAGCAGCCAAACTAGCGGGGGGGCCGGAGATACGCAGTATTTT. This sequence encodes CASSQTSGGAGDTQYF.

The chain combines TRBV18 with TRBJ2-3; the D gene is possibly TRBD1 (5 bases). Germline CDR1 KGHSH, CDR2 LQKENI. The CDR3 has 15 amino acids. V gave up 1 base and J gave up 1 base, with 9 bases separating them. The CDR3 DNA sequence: TGTGCCAGCTCACCACTGGTCAGGGGCACAGATACGCAGTATTTT. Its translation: CASSPLVRGTDTQYF. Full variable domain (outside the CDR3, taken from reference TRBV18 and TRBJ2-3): NAGVMQNPRHLVRRRGQEARLRCSPMKGHSHVYWYRQLPEEGLKFMVYLQKENIIDESGMPKERFSAEFPKEGPSILRIQQVVRGDSAAYFCASSPLVRGTDTQYFGPGTRLTVL.

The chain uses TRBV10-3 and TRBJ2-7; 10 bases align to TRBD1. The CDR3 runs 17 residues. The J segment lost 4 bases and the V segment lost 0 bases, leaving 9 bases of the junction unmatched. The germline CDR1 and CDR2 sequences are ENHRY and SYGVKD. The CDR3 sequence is CAISESRPGQGRYEQYF. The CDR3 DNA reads TGTGCCATCAGTGAGTCGAGGCCGGGACAGGGGAGATACGAGCAGTACTTC.

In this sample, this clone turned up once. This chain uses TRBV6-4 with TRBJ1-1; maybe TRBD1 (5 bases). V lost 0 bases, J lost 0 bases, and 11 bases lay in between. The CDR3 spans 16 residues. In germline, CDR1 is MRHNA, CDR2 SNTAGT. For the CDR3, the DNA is TGTGCCAGCAGTGACTCGAGAAGGGGCGTGAACACTGAAGCTTTCTTT. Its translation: CASSDSRRGVNTEAFF.

The CDR3 loop is CAWGGQGNNQPQHF. The CDR3 bases are TGTGCCTGGGGGGGGCAGGGTAACAATCAGCCCCAGCATTTT. V usage is TRBV30 and J usage is TRBJ1-5; TRBD1 is a possible D gene (6 bases). Germline V CDR1 and CDR2: GTSNPN, SVGIG (reference sequence). Trimming left V 5 bases short and J 3 bases short, with 14 bases between. This CDR3 has 14 amino acids. Drawing the rest from reference TRBV30 and TRBJ1-5, the complete variable domain is SQTIHQWPATLVQPVGSPLSLECTVEGTSNPNLYWYRQAAGRGLQLLFYSVGIGQISSEVPQNLSASRPQDRQFILSSKKLLLSDSGFYLCAWGGQGNNQPQHFGDGTRLSIL.